The source of this T cell receptor (beta chain) is a study of blood T cell repertoires in COVID-19. Germline loops: CDR1 MDHEN, CDR2 SYDVKM. V was pared by 8 bases and J by 7 bases, with 0 bases of the junction left unmatched. The CDR3 consists of 12 residues. Sequencing was performed with immunoSEQ multiplex PCR; in TCRdb, only in-frame clones are kept and a portion is missing. The data contain about 310,000 clones, around nine tenths of them seen just once; the ten biggest clones take up over 1%. The sample consisted of peripheral blood. V is TRBV28 and J is TRBJ1-4; 11 nucleotides line up with TRBD1. The clonotype was recovered from a man in his 70s with acute or convalescent COVID-19. The CDR3 nucleotides read TGTGCCAGCGGGACAGGGGGTGAAAAACTGTTTTTT. Amino acids: CASGTGGEKLFF.